This T cell receptor (beta chain) was observed in a study of blood T cell repertoires in COVID-19 (dated by TCRdb to the early 2020s). As for the study more broadly: Samples from collaborators originated in the United States, Italy and Spain and spanned both the acute and convalescent phases of COVID-19. Nearly every sample came with metadata listing a de-identified subject ID, COVID-19 status, age in years and sex. The repertoires were made available in a free public database intended to serve as a resource for research on the immune response to SARS-CoV-2. Samples were obtained from the ongoing ImmuneRACE study (first 160 participants) and from 1,254 subjects provided by 6 global collaborators. Subjects who had been exposed to COVID-19, were actively infected with it, or had recovered from it provided the deeply sampled blood TCRbeta repertoires that made up the dataset. The prospective study material was composed of cDNA or gDNA derived from T cells, B-cell-depleted T cells, or PBMCs. Where available, HLA class I and class II types were taken from metadata supplied by the sample provider and were not determined by assay-based typing. Results and caveats for the whole study, not just this receptor: The amount of clinical and demographic metadata varied by source and participant and was provided uncurated.

TCRbeta CDR3 regions were amplified from genomic DNA by means of the immunoSEQ Assay, a bias-controlled multiplex PCR. As for how the authors treated the data: Within the assay, amplification of reference gene primers was used to estimate how many nucleated cells each sample contained. To quantify the absolute abundance of each unique TCRbeta CDR3 rearrangement, sequence reads were collapsed and filtered. For each sample, productive Simpson clonality was calculated as the square root of Simpson's diversity index over productive rearrangements. TCRdb retrieved this table from immuneACCESS and kept in-frame rearrangements only. Not all clones are present; in checked studies, unresolved V genes account for under half, and no reason is known for the remainder. The V and J calls and clone size are taken from that table; D and trimming were inferred from the DNA. This sample gives roughly 380,000 clones in total; roughly 85% of them show up just once. The top ten clonotypes cover roughly 3.9% of the sample.

Regarding this clone: Its target antigen remains unknown. No base quality information exists; no much larger clone differs at one position.

The collaborating institutions used their own protocols to collect whole blood in K2EDTA tubes. For TCRbeta analysis, collaborators shipped samples in one of three forms: frozen whole blood, isolated PBMCs, or DNA extracted from either of those sample types. CDR3 length: 15 amino acids, cysteine to phenylalanine. Kept here is only the CDR3 DNA, which spans 45 bases and is read in frame from base 1. Ends trimmed: V by 4 bases, J by 5 bases; bases unmatched to a gene: 10. As encoded in the germline V gene, CDR1 is SNHLY while CDR2 is FYNNEI. Sequenced: peripheral blood. The sequence joins TRBV2 to TRBJ2-5; TRBD2 aligns with 7 central bases. The clonotype comes from a woman aged 18-29 years with acute or convalescent COVID-19. CDR3 sequence: CASSVNRGVGETQYF. The DNA reads as follows: TGTGCCAGCAGTGTTAACCGGGGGGTGGGCGAGACCCAGTACTTC.